Below are 23 T cell receptor beta chains sequenced from a single sample in a study of blood T cell repertoires in COVID-19. TCRdb's copy holds only in-frame clones and misses some; the assay was immunoSEQ multiplex PCR. Counted here are about 400,000 clones, less than 90% occurring once; the ten biggest clones make up under 8.5%. Specimen: peripheral blood. Receptors originate from a woman between 55 and 75 years old with COVID-19, enrolled during active disease.

J is TRBJ2-7 and V is TRBV5-4; D perhaps matches TRBD1 (5 bases). This CDR3 spans 14 amino acids. CDR1 is SGHNT and CDR2 is YYREEE in the germline V gene (reference sequence). Trimming left V 2 bases short and J 6 bases short, with 15 bases between. The CDR3 is CASSFGAPTGEQYF. CDR3 nucleotide sequence: TGTGCCAGCAGCTTTGGGGCCCCCACCGGCGAGCAGTACTTC. The entire variable domain, with the rest obtained from reference TRBV5-4 and TRBJ2-7, is as follows: ETGVTQSPTHLIKTRGQQVTLRCSSQSGHNTVSWYQQALGQGPQFIFQYYREEENGRGNFPPRFSGLQFPNYSSELNVNALELDDSALYLCASSFGAPTGEQYFGPGTRLTVT.

In this sample, this clone turned up once. This chain links TRBV9 with TRBJ2-7; 7 positions agree with TRBD1. CDR3 length: 14 amino acids. The germline CDR1 and CDR2 sequences are SGDLS and YYNGEE. The ends lost 2 bases at V and 0 bases at J; junction bases unmatched: 2. The chain's CDR3 is CASSVRDSSYEQYF. The CDR3 DNA is TGTGCCAGCAGCGTCCGGGACAGCTCCTACGAGCAGTACTTC.

The V gene is TRBV27, the J gene TRBJ2-5; D might be TRBD2 (5 bases). Trimming left V 5 bases short and J 1 base short, with 11 bases between. The CDR3 is made up of 14 amino acids. Germline-derived CDR1 and CDR2 are MNHEY and SMNVEV (reference sequence). The CDR3 DNA follows: TGTGCCAGCAGTACGAGGGCTATCCAAGAGACCCAGTACTTC. This translates into CASSTRAIQETQYF.

The V and J genes are TRBV10-3 and TRBJ1-1; TRBD1 is a possible D gene (5 bases). Trimming pared 8 bases from V and 2 bases from J, leaving 12 bases between. This CDR3 spans 13 amino acids. Germline V gives CDR1 ENHRY, CDR2 SYGVKD. CDR3 nucleotide sequence: TGTGCCATCCAGGGCCAGGTCAACACTGAAGCTTTCTTT. As protein: CAIQGQVNTEAFF.

The CDR3 protein is CASSESVLGGNHGYTF. The CDR3 coding sequence is TGTGCCAGCAGTGAATCGGTGTTGGGGGGGAACCATGGCTACACCTTC. The rearrangement links TRBV25-1 to TRBJ1-2, with a tentative D call TRBD1 (5 bases). Deletions cut 1 base from V and 6 bases from J, with 18 bases between. Per the germline V gene, CDR1 is MGHDK and CDR2 is SYGVNS. The CDR3 covers 16 residues.

V usage is TRBV5-1 and J usage is TRBJ1-5; D gene uncertain. This CDR3 contains 15 residues. From germline, CDR1 is SGHRS and CDR2 YFSETQ. V lost 4 bases and J lost 4, with 15 bases in between. The CDR3 DNA follows: TGCGCCAGCAGCCACACTCCCGACGGGAATCAGCCCCAGCATTTT. Its translation: CASSHTPDGNQPQHF.

The chain combines TRBV7-8 with TRBJ1-5; 8 nucleotides agree with TRBD1. The germline V gene encodes CDR1 SGHVS and CDR2 FQNEAQ. The CDR3 consists of 17 residues. V lost 6 bases and J lost 0; bases outside the gene matches: 10. In nucleotides, the CDR3 is TGTGCCAGCAGGGTTACAGGGGGTCTTAATAGCAATCAGCCCCAGCATTTT. Its translation is CASRVTGGLNSNQPQHF.

The chain combines TRBV19 with TRBJ2-5; D not resolved. Germline CDR1 is LNHDA and CDR2 is SQIVND (reference sequence). V was clipped by 4 bases and J by 2 bases, with 26 bases between them. The CDR3 is 19 residues long. The CDR3 protein is CASSNSPLWRKTEQETQYF. For the CDR3, the DNA is TGTGCCAGTAGTAATTCTCCTCTTTGGCGGAAAACTGAACAAGAGACCCAGTACTTC.

The chain combines TRBV5-1 with TRBJ2-3, with D tentatively TRBD2 (6 bases). Deletions cut 6 bases from V and 0 bases from J, with 26 bases between. Looked up from germline, CDR1 is SGHRS and CDR2 is YFSETQ. This CDR3 spans 19 amino acids. The CDR3 DNA follows: TGCGCCAGCAATCTTCCCGGCGTAAGGGCGGGGACTAGCACAGATACGCAGTATTTT. Translating gives CASNLPGVRAGTSTDTQYF.

The V gene is TRBV4-2, the J gene TRBJ2-7, with 10 nucleotides matching TRBD1. Germline CDR1 reads LGHNA; CDR2 reads YNFKEQ. The CDR3 loop spans 17 amino acids. The J segment lost 2 bases and the V segment lost 0 bases, leaving 7 bases of the junction unmatched. The CDR3 region is CASSQDGGQGETYEQYF. In DNA, the CDR3 is TGTGCCAGCAGCCAAGATGGAGGACAGGGGGAAACCTACGAGCAGTACTTC.

A remark on this clone: Additional DNA sequences in this sample encode the identical CDR3. V usage is TRBV19 and J usage is TRBJ2-7; D is unclear. Trimming cost V 3 bases and J 0 bases, with 9 bases left between them. The germline V gene encodes CDR1 LNHDA and CDR2 SQIVND (reference sequence). The CDR3 covers 14 residues. DNA for the CDR3: TGTGCCAGTAGTATTCGTGTTTCCTCCTACGAGCAGTACTTC. It codes for CASSIRVSSYEQYF.

Notes on this clone: The same CDR3 also results from other DNA sequences found in this sample. This chain connects TRBV18 to TRBJ1-4, with 10 nucleotides matching TRBD1. Germline V gene sequence: CDR1 KGHSH, CDR2 LQKENI. V was clipped by 3 bases and J by 6 bases; unmatched bases: 1. The CDR3 is made up of 14 amino acids. CDR3 in amino acids: CASSPGTGDEKLFF. CDR3 nucleotides: TGTGCCAGCTCACCCGGGACAGGGGATGAAAAACTGTTTTTT.

The chain uses TRBV30 and TRBJ1-3; D uncertain. CDR1 is GTSNPN and CDR2 is SVGIG in the germline V gene (reference sequence). The CDR3 length is 12 residues. Trimming cost V 0 bases and J 8 bases, with 8 bases left between them. The chain's CDR3 is CAWSVLMDTIYF. The DNA for the CDR3 is TGTGCCTGGAGTGTACTCATGGACACCATATATTTT.

This chain uses TRBV7-9 with TRBJ1-2; maybe TRBD1 (6 bases). The CDR3 is 11 residues long. The V end lost 8 bases, the J end lost 6 bases, and 10 bases lay between the germline ends. In germline, CDR1 is SEHNR, CDR2 FQNEAQ (reference sequence). The CDR3 DNA sequence: TGTGCCAGCTCAACAGGGCATGGCTACACCTTC. It encodes CASSTGHGYTF.

J is TRBJ2-1 and V is TRBV9, with TRBD2 identical over 15 bases. The CDR3 is 21 amino acids. From germline, CDR1 is SGDLS and CDR2 YYNGEE. J lost 0 bases, V lost 0 bases, and 10 bases had no gene match. This chain's CDR3 is CASSVAPQGLAGGRSYNEQFF. The CDR3 DNA reads as TGTGCCAGCAGCGTAGCTCCTCAGGGACTAGCGGGGGGCCGCTCCTACAATGAGCAGTTCTTC.

The chain combines TRBV19 with TRBJ1-4, with D tentatively TRBD1 (6 bases). This CDR3 is 14 amino acids long. Trimming cost V 5 bases and J 7 bases, with 14 bases left between them. Germline V gene sequence: CDR1 LNHDA, CDR2 SQIVND (reference sequence). CDR3 nucleotide sequence: TGTGCCAGTAGTCGGAAACAGGGACGTGAAAAACTGTTTTTT. Translating gives CASSRKQGREKLFF.

This rearrangement joins TRBV12-3 or TRBV12-4 to TRBJ2-7; D is possibly TRBD1 (5 bases). Trimming took off 5 bases at V and 1 base at J, with 9 bases between the two ends. The CDR3 is 13 amino acids. CDR3 nucleotides: TGTGCCAGCAGTGACAGTCTGTCCTACGAGCAGTACTTC. Translation: CASSDSLSYEQYF.

The rearrangement uses TRBV7-6 and TRBJ1-1; D is undetermined. CDR1 SGHVS and CDR2 FNYEAQ come from the germline V gene. The V and J ends lost 5 bases and 1 base respectively, with 14 bases between them. The CDR3 contains 15 residues. CDR3 loop: CASSPRPRGNTEAFF. As DNA, the CDR3 is TGTGCCAGCAGCCCACGACCCCGAGGGAACACTGAAGCTTTCTTT.

This clone appeared a few times. The V and J genes are TRBV19 and TRBJ2-6, with 7 bases that match TRBD1. Germline V gives CDR1 LNHDA, CDR2 SQIVND (reference sequence). The CDR3 runs 15 residues. The V and J ends lost 4 bases and 2 bases, in that order; junction bases with no gene match: 2. The CDR3 sequence: CASSKDRPGANVLTF. CDR3 bases: TGTGCCAGTAGTAAGGACAGGCCTGGGGCCAACGTCCTGACTTTC.

The chain is built from TRBV9 and TRBJ2-1; 8 bases fit TRBD1. The J segment lost 7 bases and the V segment lost 1 base, leaving 1 base of the junction unmatched. CDR1 is SGDLS, CDR2 YYNGEE, per germline. The CDR3 is 13 residues long. The CDR3 coding sequence is TGTGCCAGCAGCGTACAGGGGGCAAATGAGCAGTTCTTC. Amino acids: CASSVQGANEQFF.

This clone came up once. The V and J genes are TRBV6-6 and TRBJ2-7; D may be TRBD2 (6 bases). The germline CDR1 and CDR2 sequences are MNHNY and SVGAGI (reference sequence). The V end lost 7 bases, the J end lost 4 bases, and 17 bases lay between the germline ends. CDR3 length: 14 residues. In DNA form, the CDR3 reads TGTGCCAGCACCCACGGGGGTTCCCCTTACGAGCAGTACTTC. Translation gives CASTHGGSPYEQYF.

V usage is TRBV2 and J usage is TRBJ2-5; 7 bases are shared with TRBD2. This CDR3 is built from 14 residues. Germline assignment: CDR1 SNHLY and CDR2 FYNNEI. With V trimmed by 6 bases and J by 1 base, 5 bases remained unmatched. CDR3 bases: TGTGCCAGCAGGGAGGGGACTATCCAAGAGACCCAGTACTTC. This encodes CASREGTIQETQYF.

This clone was recorded once. The chain combines TRBV19 with TRBJ1-2; D is possibly TRBD1 (5 bases). Trimming removed 6 bases at V and 2 bases at J, with 16 bases between. Per the germline V gene, CDR1 is LNHDA and CDR2 is SQIVND (reference sequence). The CDR3 is 15 residues long. CDR3 amino acids: CASRSLKQENYGYTF. The CDR3 nucleotides read TGTGCCAGTAGGTCTTTGAAACAGGAAAACTATGGCTACACCTTC.